This TCR beta chain was recovered during a study of blood T cell repertoires in COVID-19. Study overall: T cells, B-cell-depleted T cells, or PBMCs provided the cDNA or gDNA that served as material.

Profiling relied on immunoSEQ multiplex PCR, and the TCRdb table lists in-frame clones only, not all of them. The repertoire holds 180,000 or so clones, with more than 85% as singletons. The ends were cut back, 1 base at V and 12 bases at J, with 6 bases in the middle. Germline-derived CDR1 and CDR2 are SEHNR and FQNEAQ (reference sequence). The CDR3 has 10 amino acids. The sequenced sample consisted of peripheral blood. V and J are TRBV7-9 and TRBJ1-2; D is unclear. The source is a man aged 18 to 35 with acute or convalescent COVID-19. Here the CDR3 reads CASSLVFNTF. CDR3 in DNA: TGTGCCAGCAGCTTAGTGTTTAACACCTTC.